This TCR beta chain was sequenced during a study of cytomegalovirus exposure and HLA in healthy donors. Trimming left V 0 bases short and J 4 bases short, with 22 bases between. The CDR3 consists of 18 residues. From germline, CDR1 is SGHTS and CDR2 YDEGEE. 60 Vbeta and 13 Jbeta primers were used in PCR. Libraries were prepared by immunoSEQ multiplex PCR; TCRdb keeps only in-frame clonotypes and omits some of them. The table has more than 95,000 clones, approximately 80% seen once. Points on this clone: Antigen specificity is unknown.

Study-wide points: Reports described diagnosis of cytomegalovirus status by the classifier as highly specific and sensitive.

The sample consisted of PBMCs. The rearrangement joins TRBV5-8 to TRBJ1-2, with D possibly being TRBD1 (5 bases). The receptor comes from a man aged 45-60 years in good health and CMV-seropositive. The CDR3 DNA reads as TGTGCCAGCAGCTTGGCCAAAGGGGCAGGGTCACATACCTATGGCTACACCTTC. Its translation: CASSLAKGAGSHTYGYTF. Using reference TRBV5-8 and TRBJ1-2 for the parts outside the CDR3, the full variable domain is EAGVTQSPTHLIKTRGQQATLRCSPISGHTSVYWYQQALGLGLQFLLWYDEGEERNRGNFPPRFSGRQFPNYSSELNVNALELEDSALYLCASSLAKGAGSHTYGYTFGSGTRLTVV.